These 10 T cell receptor beta chains share one sample of origin, sequenced in a study of molecular identifiers for immune sequencing clone quantification. TCRdb re-called the PCR reads with MiXCR, one entry per CDR3 protein. This table has over 65,000 distinct CDR3 sequences, 20% to 30% appearing once. The material sequenced was naive CD8+ T cells from blood, with Jurkat cell RNA spiked in. Regarding subset: FACS-sorted CD8+CD4-CCR7+CD45RA+ naive T cells. The receptors originated from a human donor in good health. Some libraries in this study had Jurkat cell RNA spiked in.

This clonotype came up a few times. This sequence may be a read error, since a much larger clone differs from it by one base. The chain uses TRBV9 and TRBJ1-6, with D perhaps matching TRBD1 (6 bases). CDR3 length: 14 residues. CDR1 and CDR2 from the germline V gene are SGDLS and YYNGEE. DNA of the CDR3: TGTGCCTGCAGCGTCACAGGGTTTGATTCACCCCTCCACTTT. As protein: CACSVTGFDSPLHF.

This clonotype was found a few times. The CDR3 loop reads CASSYSRDESTYEQYF. CDR3 sequence (DNA): TGTGCCAGCAGTTACAGTCGAGATGAGAGTACCTACGAGCAGTACTTC. The chain carries TRBV6-6 and TRBJ2-7; D remains ambiguous. Germline V gene lookup returns CDR1 MNHNY and CDR2 SVGAGI (reference sequence). V lost 2 bases to trimming and J lost 2 bases, with 16 bases between them. CDR3 length equals 16 residues.

This sequence joins TRBV7-2 and TRBJ2-1, with unresolved D. Trimming left V 3 bases short and J 5 bases short, with 20 bases between. Germline CDR1 is SGHTA and CDR2 is FQGNSA. This CDR3 comprises 17 residues. CDR3 sequence (DNA): TGTGCCAGCAGCTTGACAACGGGCAGACGAATAAACAATGAGCAGTTCTTC. The encoded protein is CASSLTTGRRINNEQFF.

This clonotype came up many times. The rearrangement joins TRBV7-2 to TRBJ2-1; 7 bases align to TRBD2. Germline values: CDR1 SGHTA, CDR2 FQGNSA. J was trimmed by 5 bases and V by 4 bases; bases with no gene match: 8. The length of the CDR3 is 15 residues. CDR3 DNA sequence: TGTGCCAGCAGCTCGCCGGGACTACCTGACAATGAGCAGTTCTTC. Protein sequence: CASSSPGLPDNEQFF.

V is TRBV13 and J is TRBJ1-1, with D unclear. CDR3 length: 14 residues. V shed 5 bases and J shed 7 bases, with 17 bases lying between them. The V gene's germline CDR1 is PRHDT and CDR2 FYEKMQ (reference sequence). The CDR3 DNA sequence: TGTGCCAGCAGCCCAGACGGGAGACCGTATGAAGCTTTCTTT. Translated, it gives CASSPDGRPYEAFF.

About this clonotype: A much larger clone differs from this one at a single base, so this may be a read error. The genes are TRBV7-9 and TRBJ2-2, with 8 positions matching TRBD2. The CDR3 is 16 residues long. V shed 6 bases and J 4 bases; nucleotides not matched to a gene: 10. CDR1 and CDR2 (germline): SEHNR, FQNEAQ (reference sequence). The CDR3 DNA reads as TGTGCCAGCAGGCCTACGTTGCGGGGGGCCACCGGGGAGCTGTTTTTT. Translated, it gives CASRPTLRGATGELFF.

This clonotype was counted between two and nine times. The gene calls are TRBV2 and TRBJ1-5; D is possibly TRBD1 (6 bases). From germline, CDR1 is SNHLY and CDR2 FYNNEI. The length of the CDR3 is 15 residues. V lost 4 bases and J lost 6, with 16 bases in between. The CDR3 reads CASSGWGLSGQPQHF. CDR3 coding DNA: TGTGCCAGCAGTGGATGGGGGCTGTCCGGTCAGCCCCAGCATTTT.

This clonotype showed up many times. The chain recombines TRBV18 with TRBJ2-7; D gene ambiguous. Germline CDR1 is KGHSH and CDR2 is LQKENI. This CDR3 is 13 amino acids long. V dropped 0 bases and J dropped 0 bases, with 3 bases sitting between them. The CDR3: CASSPPTSYEQYF. For the CDR3, the DNA is TGTGCCAGCTCACCACCGACCTCCTACGAGCAGTACTTC.

This clonotype has only a few counts. The J gene is TRBJ2-1, the V gene TRBV6-6, with D perhaps given as TRBD1 or TRBD2 (5 bases each). Germline V CDR1 and CDR2: MNHNY, SVGAGI (reference sequence). The CDR3 loop spans 17 amino acids. V lost 0 bases, J lost 4 bases, and 16 bases lay in between. CDR3 in DNA: TGTGCCAGCAGTTACTCGTTGGGGGAACTGGGGTACAATGAGCAGTTCTTC. Amino acid sequence: CASSYSLGELGYNEQFF.

This clonotype was detected many times. The junction and the germline gene differ at one end; a read error may be behind it. The V and J genes are TRBV6-5 and TRBJ2-4; TRBD2 matches at 10 bases. The CDR3 has 16 amino acids. The germline V gene has CDR1 MNHEY and CDR2 SVGAGI. DNA of the CDR3: TGTGCCAGCAGTTACGATCTAGCGGGAGCCCAAAACATTCAGTACTTC. It codes for CASSYDLAGAQNIQYF.